This entry describes one T cell receptor (beta chain). Recruited during active infection, patients (from Seattle) were subsequently followed longitudinally. The data were produced by immunoSEQ multiplex PCR, yet TCRdb's version contains in-frame clones alone and is incomplete. This sample yields about 250,000 clones, of which around 89% are seen a single time; under 8% belongs to the top ten. The data were taken from a study of blood T cell repertoires in COVID-19. Study as a whole: In each case, the material was cDNA or gDNA derived from T cells, B-cell-depleted T cells, or PBMCs.

Germline V gives CDR1 LGHDT, CDR2 YNNKEL (reference sequence). The length of the CDR3 is 18 residues. Trimming cost V 4 bases and J 4 bases, with 23 bases left between them. This TCR was sampled from a woman in her 30s with COVID-19, enrolled during active disease. This chain uses TRBV3-1 (or the pseudogene TRBV3-2) with TRBJ1-3; tentatively, D is TRBD1 (5 bases). Sequenced sample: peripheral blood. CDR3 protein: CASSLGLGGASGGNTIYF. CDR3 nucleotides: TGTGCCAGCAGCCTAGGTCTTGGAGGGGCTTCGGGAGGAAACACCATATATTTT.